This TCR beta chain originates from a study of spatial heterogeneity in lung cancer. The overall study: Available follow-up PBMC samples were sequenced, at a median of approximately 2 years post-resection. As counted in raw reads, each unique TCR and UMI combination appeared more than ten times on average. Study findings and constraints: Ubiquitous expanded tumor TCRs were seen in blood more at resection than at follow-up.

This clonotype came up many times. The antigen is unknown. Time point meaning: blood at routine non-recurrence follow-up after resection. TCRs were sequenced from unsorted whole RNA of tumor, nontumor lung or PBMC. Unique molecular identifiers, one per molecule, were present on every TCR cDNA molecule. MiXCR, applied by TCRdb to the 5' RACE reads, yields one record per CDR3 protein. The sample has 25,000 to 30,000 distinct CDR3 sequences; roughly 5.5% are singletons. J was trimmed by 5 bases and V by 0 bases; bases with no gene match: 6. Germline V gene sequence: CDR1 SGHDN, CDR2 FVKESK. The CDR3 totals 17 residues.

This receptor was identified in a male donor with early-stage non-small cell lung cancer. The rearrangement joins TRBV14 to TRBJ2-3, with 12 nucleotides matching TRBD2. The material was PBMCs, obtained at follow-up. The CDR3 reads CASSQDRGLAGIDTQYF. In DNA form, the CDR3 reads TGTGCCAGCAGCCAAGACCGCGGACTAGCGGGGATAGATACGCAGTATTTT.